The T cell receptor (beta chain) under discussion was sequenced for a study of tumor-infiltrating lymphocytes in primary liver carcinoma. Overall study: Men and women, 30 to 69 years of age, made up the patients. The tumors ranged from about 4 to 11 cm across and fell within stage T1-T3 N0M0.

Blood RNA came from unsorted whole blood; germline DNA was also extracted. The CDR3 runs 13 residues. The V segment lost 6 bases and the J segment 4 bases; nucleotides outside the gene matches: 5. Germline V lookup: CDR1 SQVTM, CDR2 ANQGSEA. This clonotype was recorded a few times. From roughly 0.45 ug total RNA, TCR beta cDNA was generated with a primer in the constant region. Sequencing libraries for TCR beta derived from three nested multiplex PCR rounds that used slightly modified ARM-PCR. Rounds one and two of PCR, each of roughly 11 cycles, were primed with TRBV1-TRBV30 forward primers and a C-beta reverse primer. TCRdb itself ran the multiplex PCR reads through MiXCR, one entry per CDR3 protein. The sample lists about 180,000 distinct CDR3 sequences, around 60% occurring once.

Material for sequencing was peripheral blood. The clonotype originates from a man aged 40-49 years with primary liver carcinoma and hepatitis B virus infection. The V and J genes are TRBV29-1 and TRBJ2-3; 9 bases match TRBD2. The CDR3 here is CSVGREGPDTQYF. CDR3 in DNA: TGCAGCGTGGGGCGGGAGGGTCCAGATACGCAGTATTTT.